The subject of this entry is one T cell receptor beta chain. This sample was taken from a study of cytomegalovirus exposure and HLA in healthy donors. Primers: 60 Vbeta forward and 13 Jbeta reverse. The data were produced by immunoSEQ multiplex PCR, yet TCRdb's version contains in-frame clones alone and is incomplete. The repertoire consists of 110,000 to 150,000 clones, with about 80% occurring once and the leading ten covering more than 0.9%. Germline CDR1 is MDHEN and CDR2 is SYDVKM. Germline trimming cut 6 bases from V and 5 bases from J; bases unmatched to any gene: 5. This CDR3 spans 13 amino acids.

The sample consisted of PBMCs. This receptor was obtained from a male donor in good health and CMV-seropositive. The chain has TRBV28 and TRBJ1-2; TRBD1 matches 8 bases. This CDR3 is CASSPRTGYGYTF. Written as DNA, the CDR3 is TGTGCCAGCAGCCCCCGGACAGGGTATGGCTACACCTTC.